Shown below are 15 T cell receptor beta chains from a single sample sequenced in a study of monozygotic twins with inflammatory bowel disease (dated by TCRdb to about 2019). The library was obtained by 5' RACE. The sample was run on an Illumina HiSeq 2500. Through TCRdb reprocessing, the reads give one entry per CDR3 protein sequence; DNA is omitted. The sample's clone listing holds hundreds of thousands of distinct CDR3 sequences. 2.4% of the sample goes to the ten largest clones. The sequencing input was blood. The source is a human donor with ulcerative colitis or Crohn's disease, or a healthy co-twin of an affected twin (not recorded which).

V and J are TRBV28 and TRBJ1-6; TCRdb returns TRBD1, unconfirmable since there is no DNA. This CDR3 has 14 residues. Germline assignment: CDR1 MDHEN and CDR2 SYDVKM. The CDR3 spells CASSSATGLLALHF.

The genes are TRBV29-1 and TRBJ1-1. The CDR3 extends over 11 amino acids. Germline loops: CDR1 SQVTM, CDR2 ANQGSEA. The CDR3 loop reads CSANRNTEAFF.

The CDR3 spells CASRPVGGSNQPQHF. This chain links TRBV19 with TRBJ1-5; TCRdb designates TRBD1, a call that cannot be tested without DNA. Germline CDR1 is LNHDA and CDR2 is SQIVND (reference sequence). CDR3 length equals 15 residues.

The rearrangement links TRBV2 to TRBJ2-1; TCRdb designates TRBD1, a call that cannot be tested without DNA. The CDR3 contains 16 residues. CDR1 and CDR2 (germline): SNHLY, FYNNEI. CDR3 region: CASSLLTGQGDNEQFF. The whole variable domain, remainder taken from reference TRBV2 and TRBJ2-1, is EPEVTQTPSHQVTQMGQEVILRCVPISNHLYFYWYRQILGQKVEFLVSFYNNEISEKSEIFDDQFSVERPDGSNFTLKIRSTKLEDSAMYFCASSLLTGQGDNEQFFGPGTRLTVL.

The chain carries TRBV20-1 and TRBJ1-4. The CDR3 sequence is 14 residues long. From germline, CDR1 is DFQATT and CDR2 SNEGSKA (reference sequence). The CDR3 protein is CSAMSATTNEKLFF.

V is TRBV7-8 and J is TRBJ2-7; TCRdb gives TRBD1 as the D gene, but with no DNA this cannot be confirmed. The CDR3 has 14 residues. Germline loops: CDR1 SGHVS, CDR2 FQNEAQ. CDR3 protein: CASSLVRGIYEQYF.

This sequence joins TRBV20-1 and TRBJ2-3; TCRdb gives TRBD1 as the D gene, but with no DNA this cannot be confirmed. The CDR3 covers 15 residues. CDR1 and CDR2 (germline): DFQATT, SNEGSKA (reference sequence). The CDR3 spells CSGKRTGVGTDTQYF.

The genes are TRBV10-2 and TRBJ2-7; TCRdb proposes TRBD2, but this gene call is untestable without DNA. Per the germline V gene, CDR1 is WSHSY and CDR2 is SAAADI. This CDR3 has 15 amino acids. The CDR3 region is CASSVLAAGAGEQYF.

The chain uses TRBV5-1 and TRBJ1-2; TCRdb's D call, TRBD1, is unchecked because there is no DNA. Germline V gene data show CDR1 as SGHRS and CDR2 as YFSETQ. There are 13 residues in the CDR3. This chain's CDR3 is CAGSVTGFSGYTF.

The V and J genes are TRBV30 and TRBJ1-1. The CDR3 is 12 residues long. Germline V gene lookup returns CDR1 GTSNPN and CDR2 SVGIG (reference sequence). CDR3: CAWGEGGTEAFF.

This chain links TRBV20-1 with TRBJ1-3. The CDR3 sequence is 14 residues long. Germline lookup yields CDR1 DFQATT and CDR2 SNEGSKA (reference sequence). CDR3 amino acids: CSARVGFPGNTIYF.

V and J are TRBV5-1 and TRBJ2-1; TCRdb selects TRBD1, and the lack of DNA leaves this call unchecked. The CDR3 sequence is 14 residues long. Germline CDR1 SGHRS, CDR2 YFSETQ. CDR3 amino acids: CASSTDRGYNEQFF.

CDR3 amino acids: CASSLGRHVTQYF. The chain combines TRBV11-2 with TRBJ2-5. The CDR3 extends over 13 amino acids. Germline V CDR1 and CDR2: SGHAT, FQNNGV.

This chain links TRBV12-3 or TRBV12-4 with TRBJ2-7; TCRdb names TRBD1, which stays unverified in the absence of DNA. There are 14 residues in the CDR3. The CDR3: CASSFQGRTYEQYF.

The chain recombines TRBV7-2 with TRBJ2-2; TCRdb gives TRBD2 as the D gene, but with no DNA this cannot be confirmed. Germline V gene sequence: CDR1 SGHTA, CDR2 FQGNSA. CDR3 length: 17 amino acids. The CDR3 sequence: CASSSMGGGVNTGELFF. Filled out from reference TRBV7-2 and TRBJ2-2, the complete variable domain reads GAGVSQSPSNKVTEKGKDVELRCDPISGHTALYWYRQSLGQGLEFLIYFQGNSAPDKSGLPSDRFSAERTGGSVSTLTIQRTQQEDSAVYLCASSSMGGGVNTGELFFGEGSRLTVL.